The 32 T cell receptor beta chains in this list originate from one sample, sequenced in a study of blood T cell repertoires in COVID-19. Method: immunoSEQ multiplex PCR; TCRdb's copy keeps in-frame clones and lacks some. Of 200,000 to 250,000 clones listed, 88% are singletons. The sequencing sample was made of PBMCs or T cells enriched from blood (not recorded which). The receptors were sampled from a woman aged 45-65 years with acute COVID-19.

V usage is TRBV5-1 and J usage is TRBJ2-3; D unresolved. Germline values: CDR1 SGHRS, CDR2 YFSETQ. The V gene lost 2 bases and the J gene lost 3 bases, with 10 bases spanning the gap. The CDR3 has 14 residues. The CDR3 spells CASSLGLGTDTQYF. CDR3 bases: TGCGCCAGCAGCTTAGGTCTCGGGACAGATACGCAGTATTTT.

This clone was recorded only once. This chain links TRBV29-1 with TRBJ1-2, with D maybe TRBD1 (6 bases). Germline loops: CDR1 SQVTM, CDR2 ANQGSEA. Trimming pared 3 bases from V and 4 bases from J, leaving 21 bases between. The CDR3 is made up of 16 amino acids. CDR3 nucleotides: TGCAGCGTTGACTTACCCGAGGGGGGGCCCCCCTATGGCTACACCTTC. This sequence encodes CSVDLPEGGPPYGYTF.

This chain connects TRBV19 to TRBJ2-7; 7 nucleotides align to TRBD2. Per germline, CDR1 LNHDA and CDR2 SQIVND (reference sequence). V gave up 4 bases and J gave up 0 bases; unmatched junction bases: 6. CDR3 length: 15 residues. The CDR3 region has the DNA TGTGCCAGTAGTAGGGGGGGTAAAAGCTCCTACGAGCAGTACTTC. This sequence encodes CASSRGGKSSYEQYF.

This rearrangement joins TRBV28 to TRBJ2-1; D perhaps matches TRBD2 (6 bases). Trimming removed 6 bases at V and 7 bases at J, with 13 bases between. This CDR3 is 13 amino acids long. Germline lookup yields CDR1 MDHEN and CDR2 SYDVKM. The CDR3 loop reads CASSGTVLNEQFF. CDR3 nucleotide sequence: TGTGCCAGCAGCGGGACTGTCCTTAATGAGCAGTTCTTC.

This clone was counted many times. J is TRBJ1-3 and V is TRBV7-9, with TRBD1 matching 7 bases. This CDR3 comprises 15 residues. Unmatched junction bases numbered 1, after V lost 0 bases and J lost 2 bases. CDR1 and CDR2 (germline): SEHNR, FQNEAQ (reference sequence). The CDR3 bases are TGTGCCAGCAGCTTAGCGCAGGGGGCTGGAAACACCATATATTTT. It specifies CASSLAQGAGNTIYF.

CDR3 in DNA: TGTGCCAGCAGTGAAATAGGCCAGGGAAGTTCACCCCTCCACTTT. It translates to CASSEIGQGSSPLHF. V is TRBV2 and J is TRBJ1-6; D might be TRBD1 (5 bases). The CDR3 spans 15 residues. The V and J ends lost 2 bases and 9 bases respectively, with 14 bases between them. Germline loops: CDR1 SNHLY, CDR2 FYNNEI.

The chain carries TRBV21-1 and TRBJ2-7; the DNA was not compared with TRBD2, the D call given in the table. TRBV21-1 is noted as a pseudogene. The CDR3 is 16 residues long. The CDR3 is CASSNTAASGAYEQYF. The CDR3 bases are TGTGCCAGCAGCAATACGGCGGCTAGCGGGGCGTACGAGCAGTACTTC.

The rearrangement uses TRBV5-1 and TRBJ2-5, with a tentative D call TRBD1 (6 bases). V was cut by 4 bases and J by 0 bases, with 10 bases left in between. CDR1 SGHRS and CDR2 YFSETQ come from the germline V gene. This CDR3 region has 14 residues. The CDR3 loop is CASSVQGYQETQYF. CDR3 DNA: TGCGCCAGCAGCGTTCAGGGGTACCAAGAGACCCAGTACTTC.

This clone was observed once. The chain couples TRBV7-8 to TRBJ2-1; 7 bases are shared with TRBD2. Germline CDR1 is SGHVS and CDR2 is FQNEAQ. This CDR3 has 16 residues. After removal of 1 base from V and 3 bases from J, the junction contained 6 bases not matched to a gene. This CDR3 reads CASSLDGGRVYNEQFF. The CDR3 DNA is TGTGCCAGCAGCTTAGATGGCGGGAGAGTCTACAATGAGCAGTTCTTC.

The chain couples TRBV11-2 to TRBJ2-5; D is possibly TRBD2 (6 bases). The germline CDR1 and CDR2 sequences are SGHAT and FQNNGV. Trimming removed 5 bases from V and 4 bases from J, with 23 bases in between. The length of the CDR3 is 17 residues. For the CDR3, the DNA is TGTGCCAGCAGCCCGCCCCCTCGCGGGAAAACGGGAGAGACCCAGTACTTC. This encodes CASSPPPRGKTGETQYF.

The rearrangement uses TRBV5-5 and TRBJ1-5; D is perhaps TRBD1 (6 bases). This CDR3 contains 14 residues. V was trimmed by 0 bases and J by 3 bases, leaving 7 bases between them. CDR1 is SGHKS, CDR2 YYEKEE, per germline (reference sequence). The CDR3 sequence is CASSLAGDNQPQHF. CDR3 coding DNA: TGTGCCAGCAGCTTGGCAGGGGACAATCAGCCCCAGCATTTT.

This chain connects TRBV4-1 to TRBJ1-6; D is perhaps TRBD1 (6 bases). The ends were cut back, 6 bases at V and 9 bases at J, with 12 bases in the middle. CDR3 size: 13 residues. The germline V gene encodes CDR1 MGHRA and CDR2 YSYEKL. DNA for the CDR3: TGCGCCAGCAGACAGGGCAATATTTCACCCCTCCACTTT. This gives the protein CASRQGNISPLHF.

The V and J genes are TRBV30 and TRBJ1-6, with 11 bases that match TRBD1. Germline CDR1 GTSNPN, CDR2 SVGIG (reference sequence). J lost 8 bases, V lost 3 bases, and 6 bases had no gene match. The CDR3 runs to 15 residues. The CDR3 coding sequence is TGTGCCTGGAGCCGGACAGGGGGCGCGTATTCACCCCTCCACTTT. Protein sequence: CAWSRTGGAYSPLHF.

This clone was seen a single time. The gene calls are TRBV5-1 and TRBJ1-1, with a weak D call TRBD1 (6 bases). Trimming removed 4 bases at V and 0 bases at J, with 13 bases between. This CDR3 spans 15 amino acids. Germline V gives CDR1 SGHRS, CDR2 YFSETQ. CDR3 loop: CASSQMAGVNTEAFF. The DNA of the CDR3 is TGCGCCAGCAGCCAGATGGCAGGGGTGAACACTGAAGCTTTCTTT.

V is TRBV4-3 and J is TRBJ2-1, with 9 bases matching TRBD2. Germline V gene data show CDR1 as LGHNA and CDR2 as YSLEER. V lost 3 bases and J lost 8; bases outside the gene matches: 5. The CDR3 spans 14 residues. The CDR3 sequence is CASSHQREVYEQFF. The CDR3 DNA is TGCGCCAGCAGCCATCAGCGGGAGGTCTATGAGCAGTTCTTC.

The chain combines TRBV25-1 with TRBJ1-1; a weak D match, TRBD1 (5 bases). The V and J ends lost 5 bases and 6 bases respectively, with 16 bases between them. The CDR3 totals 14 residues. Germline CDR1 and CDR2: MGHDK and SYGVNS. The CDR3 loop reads CASSSRPGRAEAFF. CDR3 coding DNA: TGTGCCAGCAGTTCCCGGCCAGGGCGCGCTGAAGCTTTCTTT.

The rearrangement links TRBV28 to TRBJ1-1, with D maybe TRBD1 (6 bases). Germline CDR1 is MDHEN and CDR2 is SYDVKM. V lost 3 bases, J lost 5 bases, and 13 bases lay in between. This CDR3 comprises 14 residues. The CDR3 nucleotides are TGTGCCAGCAGTTTTATACAGGGATGGACTGAAGCTTTCTTT. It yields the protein CASSFIQGWTEAFF. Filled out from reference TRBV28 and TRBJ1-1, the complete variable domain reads DVKVTQSSRYLVKRTGEKVFLECVQDMDHENMFWYRQDPGLGLRLIYFSYDVKMKEKGDIPEGYSVSREKKERFSLILESASTNQTSMYLCASSFIQGWTEAFFGQGTRLTVV.

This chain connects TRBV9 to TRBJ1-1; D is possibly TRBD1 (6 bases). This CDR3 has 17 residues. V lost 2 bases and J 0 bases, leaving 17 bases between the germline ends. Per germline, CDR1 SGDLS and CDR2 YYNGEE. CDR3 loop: CASSVFTSGTLNTEAFF. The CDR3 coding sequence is TGTGCCAGCAGCGTTTTTACCTCCGGGACACTGAACACTGAAGCTTTCTTT.

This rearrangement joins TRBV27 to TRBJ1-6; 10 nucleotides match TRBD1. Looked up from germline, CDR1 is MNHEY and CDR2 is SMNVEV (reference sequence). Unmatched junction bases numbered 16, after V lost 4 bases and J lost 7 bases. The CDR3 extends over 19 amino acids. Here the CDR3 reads CASSSTGTGAHLINSPLHF. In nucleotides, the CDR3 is TGTGCCAGCAGTTCAACCGGGACAGGGGCTCATCTAATAAATTCACCCCTCCACTTT.

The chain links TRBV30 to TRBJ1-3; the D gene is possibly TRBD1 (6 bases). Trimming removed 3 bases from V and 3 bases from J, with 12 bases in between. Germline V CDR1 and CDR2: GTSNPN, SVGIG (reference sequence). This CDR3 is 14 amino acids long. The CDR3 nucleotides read TGTGCCTGGAGCGCCAGGGGATTTGGAAACACCATATATTTT. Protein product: CAWSARGFGNTIYF.

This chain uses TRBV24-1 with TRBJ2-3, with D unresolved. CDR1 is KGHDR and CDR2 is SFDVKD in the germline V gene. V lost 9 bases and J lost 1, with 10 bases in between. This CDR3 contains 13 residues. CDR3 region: CATGDDRTDTQYF. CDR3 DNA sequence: TGTGCCACCGGAGATGACCGCACAGATACGCAGTATTTT.

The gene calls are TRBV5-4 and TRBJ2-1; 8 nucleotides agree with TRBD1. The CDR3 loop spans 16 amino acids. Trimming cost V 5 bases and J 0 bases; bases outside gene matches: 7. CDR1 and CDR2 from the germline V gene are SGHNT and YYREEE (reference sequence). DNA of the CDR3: TGTGCCAGCAGGCCGTGGACAGGGAGCTCCTACAATGAGCAGTTCTTC. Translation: CASRPWTGSSYNEQFF.

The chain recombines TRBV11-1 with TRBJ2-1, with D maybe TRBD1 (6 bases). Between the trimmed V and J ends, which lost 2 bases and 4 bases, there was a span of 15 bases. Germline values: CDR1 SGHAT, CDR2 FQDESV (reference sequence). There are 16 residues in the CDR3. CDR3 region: CASSLSGTPSYNEQFF. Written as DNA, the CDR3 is TGTGCCAGCAGCTTATCAGGGACACCCTCTTACAATGAGCAGTTCTTC.

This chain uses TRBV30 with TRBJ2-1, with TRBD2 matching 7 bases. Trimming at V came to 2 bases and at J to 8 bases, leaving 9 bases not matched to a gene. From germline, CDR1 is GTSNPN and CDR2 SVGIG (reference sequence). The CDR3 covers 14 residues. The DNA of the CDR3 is TGTGCCTGGAGTAAGGCTAGCGGTTGGGATGAGCAGTTCTTC. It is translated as CAWSKASGWDEQFF.

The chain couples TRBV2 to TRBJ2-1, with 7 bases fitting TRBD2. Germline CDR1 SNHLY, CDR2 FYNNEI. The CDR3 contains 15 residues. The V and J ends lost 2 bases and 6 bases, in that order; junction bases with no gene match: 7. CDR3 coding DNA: TGTGCCAGCAGTGAAATACTAGCGCAGATCAATGAGCAGTTCTTC. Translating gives CASSEILAQINEQFF.

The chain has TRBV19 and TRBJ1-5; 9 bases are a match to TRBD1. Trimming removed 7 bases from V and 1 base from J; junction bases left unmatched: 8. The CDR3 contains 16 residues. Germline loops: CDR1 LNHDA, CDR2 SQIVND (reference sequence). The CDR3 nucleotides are TGTGCCAGTATAGACTCCGGGACAGGGAGCAATCAGCCCCAGCATTTT. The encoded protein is CASIDSGTGSNQPQHF.

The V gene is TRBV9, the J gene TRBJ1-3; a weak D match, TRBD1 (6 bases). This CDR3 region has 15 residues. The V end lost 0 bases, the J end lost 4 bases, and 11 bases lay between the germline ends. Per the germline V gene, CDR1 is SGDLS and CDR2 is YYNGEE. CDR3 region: CASSVGGLGGNTIYF. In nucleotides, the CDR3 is TGTGCCAGCAGCGTAGGGGGGCTAGGAGGAAACACCATATATTTT.

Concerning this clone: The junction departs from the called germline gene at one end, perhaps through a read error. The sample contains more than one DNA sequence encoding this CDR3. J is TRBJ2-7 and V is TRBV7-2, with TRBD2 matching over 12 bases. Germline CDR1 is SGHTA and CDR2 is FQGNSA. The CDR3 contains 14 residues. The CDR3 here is CASSLAGGGYEQYF. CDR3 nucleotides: TGTGCCAGCAGCCTAGCGGGAGGGGGATACGAGCAGTACTTC.

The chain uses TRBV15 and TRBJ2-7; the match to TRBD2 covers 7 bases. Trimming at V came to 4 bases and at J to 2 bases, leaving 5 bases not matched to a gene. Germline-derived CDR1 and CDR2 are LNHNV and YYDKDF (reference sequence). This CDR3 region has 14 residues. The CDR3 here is CATSMQRDPYEQYF. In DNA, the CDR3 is TGTGCCACCAGCATGCAGCGGGACCCCTACGAGCAGTACTTC.

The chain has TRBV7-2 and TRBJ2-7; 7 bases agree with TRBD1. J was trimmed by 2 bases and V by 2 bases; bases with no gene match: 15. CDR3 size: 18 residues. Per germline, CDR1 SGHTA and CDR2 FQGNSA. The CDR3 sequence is CASSLRGRGKSATYEQYF. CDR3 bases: TGTGCCAGCAGCTTACGCGGCAGGGGGAAATCGGCCACCTACGAGCAGTACTTC.

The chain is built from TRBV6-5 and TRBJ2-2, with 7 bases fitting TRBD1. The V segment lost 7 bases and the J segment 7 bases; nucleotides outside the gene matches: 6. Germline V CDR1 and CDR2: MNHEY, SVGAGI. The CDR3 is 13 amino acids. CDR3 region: CASKRGRVGELFF. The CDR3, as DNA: TGTGCCAGCAAAAGGGGGCGGGTCGGGGAGCTGTTTTTT.

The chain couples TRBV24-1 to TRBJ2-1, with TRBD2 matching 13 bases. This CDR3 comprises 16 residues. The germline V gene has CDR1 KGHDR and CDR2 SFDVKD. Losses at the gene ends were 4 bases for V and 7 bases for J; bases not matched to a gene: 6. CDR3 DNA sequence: TGTGCCACCAGTGAATGGACTAGCGGGAGTCAGAATGAGCAGTTCTTC. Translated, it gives CATSEWTSGSQNEQFF.